Sequencing of this TCR beta chain was carried out in a study of breast tumors, draining lymph nodes, adjacent tissues. This clonotype came up a few times. Its antigen is not identified. From the multiplex PCR reads, TCRdb called clonotypes with MiXCR, one entry per CDR3 protein. The top ten hold around 2.5% of the sample, which has 130,000 or so distinct CDR3 sequences, 32% seen once. The lymph nodes were axillary draining lymph nodes from breast cancer patients. Study observations and caveats: Data fit most tumor T cells coming from lymph node, expanding in tumor. Tumor T cell lymph node origin was a supported hypothesis, not proven. Compared with lymph nodes, tumors were less diverse; compared with nontumor tissue, more.

The CDR3 has 15 amino acids. Trimming took 5 bases from V and 4 from J; bases not matched to a gene: 7. The germline gives CDR1 SGHNT, CDR2 YYREEE (reference sequence). The receptor was derived from a female donor with breast cancer. Some clones in this sample may be carry-over from other donors' samples. Sample: axillary lymph node tissue. This chain links TRBV5-4 with TRBJ2-5; 11 bases map to TRBD2. CDR3 coding DNA: TGTGCCAGCAGACTAGCGGGGGCGCCGCGAGAGACCCAGTACTTC. Its translation is CASRLAGAPRETQYF.